This T cell receptor (beta chain) is from a study of T-cell reconstitution after alpha-beta-depleted transplantation in children. Preparation of the TCRbeta library used unique molecular identifiers. TCRdb reanalysed the PCR reads using MiXCR and keeps one entry per CDR3 protein. The sample records fewer than 750,000 distinct CDR3 sequences, about a quarter being singletons. Study observations and caveats: Once a year had passed after transplant, T-cell counts and diversity came mostly from newly produced T cells. Reportedly, roughly two months post-transplant, alpha-beta T cells arose from several hundred expanded graft clones. High day-60 TCRbeta diversity in some patients came from surviving recipient T cells and thymic progenitors.

This CDR3 has 15 amino acids. The V gene's germline CDR1 is LNHNV and CDR2 YYDKDF (reference sequence). V lost 5 bases to trimming and J lost 4 bases, with 14 bases between them. As for this clonotype: Its antigen is currently unknown.

The sample in question was PBMCs, obtained before TCRalphabeta/CD19-depleted stem cell transplant. The rearrangement links TRBV15 to TRBJ2-2; D uncertain. This receptor was obtained from a boy under three years old with Wiskott-Aldrich syndrome, due to receive a stem cell transplant. In DNA form, the CDR3 reads TGTGCCACCAGCCCCAGGACCGAGTTCACCGGGGAGCTGTTTTTT. Residues: CATSPRTEFTGELFF.